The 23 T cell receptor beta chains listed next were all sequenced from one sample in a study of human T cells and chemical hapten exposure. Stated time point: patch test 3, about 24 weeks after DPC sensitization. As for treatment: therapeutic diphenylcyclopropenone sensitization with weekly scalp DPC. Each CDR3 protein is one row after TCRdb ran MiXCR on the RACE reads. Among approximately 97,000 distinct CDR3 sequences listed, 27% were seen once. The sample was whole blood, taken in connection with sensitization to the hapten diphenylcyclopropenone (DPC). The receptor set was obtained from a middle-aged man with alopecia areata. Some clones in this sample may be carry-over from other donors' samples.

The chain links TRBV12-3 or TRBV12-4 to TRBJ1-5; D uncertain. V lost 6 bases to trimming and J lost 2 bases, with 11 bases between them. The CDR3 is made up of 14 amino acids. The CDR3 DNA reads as TGTGCCAGCAGCGCCGGAAGGGGCAATCAGCCCCAGCATTTT. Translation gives CASSAGRGNQPQHF.

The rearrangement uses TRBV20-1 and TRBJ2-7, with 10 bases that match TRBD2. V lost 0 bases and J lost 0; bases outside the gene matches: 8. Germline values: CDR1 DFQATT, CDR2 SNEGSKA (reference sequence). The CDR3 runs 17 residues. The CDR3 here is CSARDRKGLASSYEQYF. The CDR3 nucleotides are TGCAGTGCTAGAGATCGAAAGGGACTAGCGAGCTCCTACGAGCAGTACTTC.

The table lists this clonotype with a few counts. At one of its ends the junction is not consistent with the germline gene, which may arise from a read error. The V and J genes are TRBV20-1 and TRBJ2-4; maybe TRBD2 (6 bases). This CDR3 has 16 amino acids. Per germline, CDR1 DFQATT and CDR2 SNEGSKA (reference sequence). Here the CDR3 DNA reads TGCAGTGCCAGAGATCGTAGCGGATATACCAAAAACATTCAGTACTTC. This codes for CSARDRSGYTKNIQYF.

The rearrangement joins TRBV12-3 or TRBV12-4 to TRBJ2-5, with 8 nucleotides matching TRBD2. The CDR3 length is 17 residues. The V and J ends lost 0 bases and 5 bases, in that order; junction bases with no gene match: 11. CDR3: CASSLARISGKGETQYF. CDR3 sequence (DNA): TGTGCCAGCAGTTTAGCGCGGATTAGCGGGAAGGGCGAGACCCAGTACTTC.

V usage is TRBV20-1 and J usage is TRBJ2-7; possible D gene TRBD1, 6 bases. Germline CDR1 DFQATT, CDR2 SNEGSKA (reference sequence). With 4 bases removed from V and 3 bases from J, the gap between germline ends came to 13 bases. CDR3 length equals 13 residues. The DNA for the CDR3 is TGCAGTGCTAAAGGTGGACAGAGCTACGAGCAGTACTTC. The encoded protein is CSAKGGQSYEQYF.

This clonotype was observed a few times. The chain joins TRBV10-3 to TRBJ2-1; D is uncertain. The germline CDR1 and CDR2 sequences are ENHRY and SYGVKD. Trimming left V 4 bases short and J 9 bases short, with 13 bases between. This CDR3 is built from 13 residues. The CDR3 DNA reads TGTGCCATCAGTGCCCTCGGAGCCCGTGAGCAGTTCTTC. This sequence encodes CAISALGAREQFF.

The CDR3 bases are TGTGCCAGCAGCAGACACGCCGGGCCCCAGCATTTT. Residues: CASSRHAGPQHF. This chain connects TRBV27 to TRBJ1-5; D gene unclear. The germline V and J ends were trimmed by 6 bases and 9 bases, with 12 bases remaining between them. The germline CDR1 and CDR2 sequences are MNHEY and SMNVEV (reference sequence). This CDR3 has 12 residues.

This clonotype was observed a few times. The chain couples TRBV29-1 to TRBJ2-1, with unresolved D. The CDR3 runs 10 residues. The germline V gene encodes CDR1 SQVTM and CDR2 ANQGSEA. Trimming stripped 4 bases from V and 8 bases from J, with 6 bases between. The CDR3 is CSVGDYEQFF. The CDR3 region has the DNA TGCAGCGTTGGGGATTATGAGCAGTTCTTC.

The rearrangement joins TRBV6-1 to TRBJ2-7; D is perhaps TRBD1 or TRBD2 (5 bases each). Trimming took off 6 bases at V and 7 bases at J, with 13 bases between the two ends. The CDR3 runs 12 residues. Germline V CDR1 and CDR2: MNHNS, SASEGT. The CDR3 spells CASRGPGREQYF. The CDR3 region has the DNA TGTGCCAGCAGGGGACCGGGAAGGGAGCAGTACTTC.

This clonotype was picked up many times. The DNA of the CDR3 is TGTGCCAGCATGGGACCTACAGACTACGAGCAGTACTTC. Its translation: CASMGPTDYEQYF. The V and J genes are TRBV6-6 and TRBJ2-7; D may correspond to TRBD1 or TRBD2 (5 bases each). Germline assignment: CDR1 MNHNY and CDR2 SVGAGI (reference sequence). CDR3 length: 13 residues. The V and J ends lost 7 bases and 3 bases respectively, with 13 bases between them.

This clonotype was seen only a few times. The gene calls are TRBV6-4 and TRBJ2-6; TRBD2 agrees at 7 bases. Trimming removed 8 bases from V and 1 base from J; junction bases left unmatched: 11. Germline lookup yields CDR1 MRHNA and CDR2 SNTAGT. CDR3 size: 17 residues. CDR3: CASARVAGVSGANVLTF. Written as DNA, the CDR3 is TGTGCCAGCGCCAGGGTTGCGGGAGTTTCTGGGGCCAACGTCCTGACTTTC.

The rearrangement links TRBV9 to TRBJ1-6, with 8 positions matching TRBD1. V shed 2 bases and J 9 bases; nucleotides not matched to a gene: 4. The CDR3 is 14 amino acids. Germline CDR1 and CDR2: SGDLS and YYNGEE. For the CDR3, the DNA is TGTGCCAGCAGCGTGACAGGGGACCGTTCACCCCTCCACTTT. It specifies CASSVTGDRSPLHF.

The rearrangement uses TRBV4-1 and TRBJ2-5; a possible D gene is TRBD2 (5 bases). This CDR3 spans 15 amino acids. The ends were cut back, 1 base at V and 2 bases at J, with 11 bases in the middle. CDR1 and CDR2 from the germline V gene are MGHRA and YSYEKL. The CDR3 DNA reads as TGCGCCAGCAGCCAAGTATTAAGGACTCAAGAGACCCAGTACTTC. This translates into CASSQVLRTQETQYF.

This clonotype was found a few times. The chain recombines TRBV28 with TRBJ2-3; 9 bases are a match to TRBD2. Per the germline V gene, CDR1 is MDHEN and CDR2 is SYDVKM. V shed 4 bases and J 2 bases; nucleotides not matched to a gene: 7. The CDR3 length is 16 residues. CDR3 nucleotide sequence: TGTGCCAGCAGTTCCGGGACTAGCAGAGACACAGATACGCAGTATTTT. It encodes CASSSGTSRDTDTQYF.

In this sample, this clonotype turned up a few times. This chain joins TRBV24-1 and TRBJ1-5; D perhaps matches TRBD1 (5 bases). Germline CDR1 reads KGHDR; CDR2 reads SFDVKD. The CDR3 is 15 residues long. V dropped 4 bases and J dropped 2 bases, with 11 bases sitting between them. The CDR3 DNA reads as TGTGCCACCAGTGACAGCAGGGAGGGCAATCAGCCCCAGCATTTT. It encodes CATSDSREGNQPQHF.

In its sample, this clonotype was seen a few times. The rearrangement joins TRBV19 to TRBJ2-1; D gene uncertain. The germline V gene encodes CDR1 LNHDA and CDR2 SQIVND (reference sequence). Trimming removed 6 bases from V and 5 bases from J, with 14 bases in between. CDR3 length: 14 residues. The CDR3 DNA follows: TGTGCCAGTAGCCCCTCTGGATTGGACAATGAGCAGTTCTTC. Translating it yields CASSPSGLDNEQFF. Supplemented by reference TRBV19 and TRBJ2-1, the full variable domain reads DGGITQSPKYLFRKEGQNVTLSCEQNLNHDAMYWYRQDPGQGLRLIYYSQIVNDFQKGDIAEGYSVSREKKESFPLTVTSAQKNPTAFYLCASSPSGLDNEQFFGPGTRLTVL.

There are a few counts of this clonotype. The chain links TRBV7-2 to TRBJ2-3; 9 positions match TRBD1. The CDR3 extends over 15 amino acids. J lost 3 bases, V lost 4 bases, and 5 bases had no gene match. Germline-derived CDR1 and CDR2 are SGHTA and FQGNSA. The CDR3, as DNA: TGTGCCAGCAGCTGGCCGGACAGGGGTACAGATACGCAGTATTTT. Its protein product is CASSWPDRGTDTQYF.

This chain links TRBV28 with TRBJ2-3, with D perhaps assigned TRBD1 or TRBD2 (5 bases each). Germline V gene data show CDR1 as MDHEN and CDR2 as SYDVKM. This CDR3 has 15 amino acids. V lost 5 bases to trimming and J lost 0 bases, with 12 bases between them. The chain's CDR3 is CASSIGGQSTDTQYF. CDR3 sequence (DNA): TGTGCCAGCAGTATCGGAGGACAAAGCACAGATACGCAGTATTTT.

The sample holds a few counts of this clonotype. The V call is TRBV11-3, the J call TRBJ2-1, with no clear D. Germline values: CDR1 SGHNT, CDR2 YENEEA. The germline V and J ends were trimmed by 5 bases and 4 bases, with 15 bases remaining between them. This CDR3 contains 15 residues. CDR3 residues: CASSQSSEPYNEQFF. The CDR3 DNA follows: TGTGCCAGCAGCCAATCCAGCGAACCGTACAATGAGCAGTTCTTC.

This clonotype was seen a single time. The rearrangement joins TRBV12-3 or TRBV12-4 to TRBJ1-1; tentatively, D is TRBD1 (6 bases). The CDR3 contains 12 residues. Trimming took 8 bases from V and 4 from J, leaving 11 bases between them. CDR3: CASQGSSTEAFF. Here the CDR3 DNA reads TGTGCCAGCCAGGGGTCAAGCACTGAAGCTTTCTTT.

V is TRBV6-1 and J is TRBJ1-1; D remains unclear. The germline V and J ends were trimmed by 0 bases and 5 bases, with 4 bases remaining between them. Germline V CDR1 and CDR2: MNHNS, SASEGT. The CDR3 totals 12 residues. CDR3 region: CASSEASTEAFF. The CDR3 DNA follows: TGTGCCAGCAGTGAAGCAAGTACTGAAGCTTTCTTT.

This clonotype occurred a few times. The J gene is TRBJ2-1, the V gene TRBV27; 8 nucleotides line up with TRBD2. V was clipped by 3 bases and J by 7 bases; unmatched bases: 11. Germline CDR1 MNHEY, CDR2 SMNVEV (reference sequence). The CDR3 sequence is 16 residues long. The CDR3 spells CASSFLGTRGINEQFF. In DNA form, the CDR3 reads TGTGCCAGCAGTTTCCTTGGGACTAGGGGAATAAATGAGCAGTTCTTC.

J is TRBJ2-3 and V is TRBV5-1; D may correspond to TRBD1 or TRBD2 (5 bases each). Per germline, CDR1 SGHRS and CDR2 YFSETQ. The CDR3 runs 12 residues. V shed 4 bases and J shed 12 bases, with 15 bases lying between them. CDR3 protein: CASSGRDPSQYF. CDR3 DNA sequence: TGCGCCAGCAGCGGCCGGGACCCCTCACAGTATTTT.